A single sample gave rise to the 10 T cell receptor beta chains below, sequenced in a study of post-analysis software for immune sequencing data. Findings and caveats of the study: About five TRBV segments (TRBV5-6, TRBV5-1 and TRBV20-1 among them) occurred more frequently in patients than in controls.

The library was made from cDNA and included unique molecular identifiers. TCRdb used MiXCR to reprocess the PCR reads, holding one entry per CDR3 protein. Among 430,000 or so distinct CDR3 sequences listed, 39% were seen once. The antigens of these receptors remain unknown. Material: blood. The origin of the receptors is a girl aged 2 to 9 with multiple sclerosis.

In its sample, this clonotype was seen a few times. The chain carries TRBV4-3 and TRBJ1-2; the D gene is possibly TRBD1 (5 bases). The CDR3 consists of 13 residues. In germline, CDR1 is LGHNA, CDR2 YSLEER. Trimming took off 0 bases at V and 7 bases at J, with 9 bases between the two ends. CDR3 amino acids: CASSQDRGSGYTF. The CDR3 nucleotides read TGCGCCAGCAGCCAAGATCGGGGCAGTGGCTACACCTTC.

This clonotype was detected only a few times. The chain has TRBV5-1 and TRBJ2-7; maybe TRBD1 (5 bases). Germline V CDR1 and CDR2: SGHRS, YFSETQ. V lost 4 bases, J lost 0 bases, and 11 bases lay in between. The CDR3 extends over 14 amino acids. Here the CDR3 reads CASSARTPSYEQYF. CDR3 nucleotides: TGCGCCAGCAGCGCCCGGACACCCTCCTACGAGCAGTACTTC.

This clonotype has just a few counts. J is TRBJ2-1 and V is TRBV7-2, with D possibly being TRBD2 (6 bases). The length of the CDR3 is 15 residues. Germline V gene data show CDR1 as SGHTA and CDR2 as FQGNSA. The V end lost 1 base, the J end lost 7 bases, and 14 bases lay between the germline ends. CDR3 DNA sequence: TGTGCCAGCAGCTTAGAATTCGGGAGCGGGAATGAGCAGTTCTTC. Translated, it gives CASSLEFGSGNEQFF.

The rearrangement uses TRBV9 and TRBJ2-3; tentative D call: TRBD2 (6 bases). The V end was cut by 8 bases, the J end by 2 bases, with 12 bases between. The V gene's germline CDR1 is SGDLS and CDR2 YYNGEE. The CDR3 contains 13 residues. CDR3 amino acids: CASSGLFTDTQYF. The CDR3 coding sequence is TGTGCCAGTTCCGGACTATTCACAGATACGCAGTATTTT.

The chain carries TRBV28 and TRBJ1-2; tentative D call: TRBD1 (6 bases). This CDR3 spans 18 amino acids. CDR1 is MDHEN and CDR2 is SYDVKM in the germline V gene. Trimming took off 1 base at V and 5 bases at J, with 23 bases between the two ends. The CDR3 region has the DNA TGTGCCAGCAGTTTATTCTACTCCCCGACAGGAAGGGAGTATGGCTACACCTTC. Translated, it gives CASSLFYSPTGREYGYTF.

The chain joins TRBV9 to TRBJ2-3; TRBD2 aligns across 8 bases. The V segment lost 0 bases and the J segment 4 bases; nucleotides outside the gene matches: 7. The germline V gene has CDR1 SGDLS and CDR2 YYNGEE. The CDR3 extends over 16 amino acids. The DNA for the CDR3 is TGTGCCAGCAGCGTAGGGGGTAGCGGGGATTCAGATACGCAGTATTTT. Translating it yields CASSVGGSGDSDTQYF.

This clonotype was picked up many times. The CDR3 reads CASSEGTENTEAFF. CDR3 DNA: TGTGCCAGCAGTGAGGGGACAGAGAACACTGAAGCTTTCTTT. V gene TRBV2 combines with J gene TRBJ1-1; 7 bases are shared with TRBD1. Unmatched junction bases numbered 2, after V lost 3 bases and J lost 1 base. Germline loops: CDR1 SNHLY, CDR2 FYNNEI. The CDR3 extends over 14 amino acids.

V usage is TRBV20-1 and J usage is TRBJ1-2, with a possible D match to TRBD1 (5 bases). The germline gives CDR1 DFQATT, CDR2 SNEGSKA (reference sequence). The CDR3 sequence is 13 residues long. The CDR3 protein is CRTDGPSWGGYTF. The CDR3 nucleotides are TGCAGGACAGACGGACCCAGCTGGGGCGGCTACACCTTC.

This chain connects TRBV29-1 to TRBJ2-1; tentatively, D is TRBD1 or TRBD2 (5 bases each). Germline loops: CDR1 SQVTM, CDR2 ANQGSEA. The CDR3 length is 18 residues. Trimming took off 4 bases at V and 3 bases at J, with 25 bases between the two ends. CDR3 DNA: TGCAGCGTTGGGGGGACGGATCATACAGATAAGGGCTACAATGAGCAGTTCTTC. It codes for CSVGGTDHTDKGYNEQFF.

The J gene is TRBJ2-7, the V gene TRBV29-1, with 8 bases identical to TRBD2. With V trimmed by 4 bases and J by 2 bases, 4 bases remained unmatched. This CDR3 spans 13 amino acids. Germline V CDR1 and CDR2: SQVTM, ANQGSEA. Here the CDR3 DNA reads TGCAGCGTTGCGGGGGGGCCTACCTACGAGCAGTACTTC. It specifies CSVAGGPTYEQYF.